The table lists the clone carrying this TCR beta chain with many counts. Its cognate antigen is unknown. These data are taken from a study of human T cells and chemical hapten exposure. Study-level results: Patch test score showed a positive correlation with PT1 expanded TCR counts. The number of TCRs over 1 in 1000 frequency stayed unchanged after DPC. Significantly more large CDR3 similarity clusters arose among expanded TCRs than among controls.

The time point here: patch test 2, 6 weeks after DPC sensitization. As to treatment: therapeutic diphenylcyclopropenone sensitization with weekly scalp DPC. MiXCR, applied by TCRdb to the RACE reads, yields one record per CDR3 protein. This sample has about 380,000 distinct CDR3 sequences, with about 6% found just once. Deletions cut 3 bases from V and 1 base from J, with 9 bases between. The germline V gene encodes CDR1 KGHSH and CDR2 LQKENI. The CDR3 is 14 amino acids. This chain connects TRBV18 to TRBJ1-1; D gene uncertain. The sequence was collected from a woman between 18 and 29 years old with alopecia areata. Some clones in this sample may be carry-over from other donors' samples. Sequencing used whole blood, obtained in connection with sensitization to the hapten diphenylcyclopropenone (DPC). The CDR3 DNA reads TGTGCCAGCTCACCCACACAGAGGAACACTGAAGCTTTCTTT. The encoded protein is CASSPTQRNTEAFF.